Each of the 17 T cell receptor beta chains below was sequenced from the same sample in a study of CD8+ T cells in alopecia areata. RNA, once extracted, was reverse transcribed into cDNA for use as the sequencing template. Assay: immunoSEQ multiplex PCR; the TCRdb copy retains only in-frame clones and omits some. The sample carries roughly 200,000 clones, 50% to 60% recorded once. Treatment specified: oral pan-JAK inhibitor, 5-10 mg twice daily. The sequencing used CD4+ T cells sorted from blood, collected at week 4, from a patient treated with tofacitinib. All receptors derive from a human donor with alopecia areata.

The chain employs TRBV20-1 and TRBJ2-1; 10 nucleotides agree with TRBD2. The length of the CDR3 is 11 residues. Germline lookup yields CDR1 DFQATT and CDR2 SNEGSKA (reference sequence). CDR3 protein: CSAGLAFLQFF. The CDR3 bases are TGCAGCGCGGGACTAGCGTTTCTTCAGTTCTTC.

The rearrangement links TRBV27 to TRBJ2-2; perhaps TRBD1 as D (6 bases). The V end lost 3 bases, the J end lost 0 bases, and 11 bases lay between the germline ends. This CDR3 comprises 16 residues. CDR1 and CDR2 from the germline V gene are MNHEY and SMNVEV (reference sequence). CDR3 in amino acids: CASSLDSIPNTGELFF. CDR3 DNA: TGTGCCAGCAGTTTGGACAGCATACCGAACACCGGGGAGCTGTTTTTT.

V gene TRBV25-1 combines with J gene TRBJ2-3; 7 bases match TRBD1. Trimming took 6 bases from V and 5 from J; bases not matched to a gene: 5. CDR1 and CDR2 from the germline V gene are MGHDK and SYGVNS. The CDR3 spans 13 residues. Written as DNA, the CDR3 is TGTGCCAGCAGCCCGACAGGGAGAGATACGCAGTATTTT. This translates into CASSPTGRDTQYF.

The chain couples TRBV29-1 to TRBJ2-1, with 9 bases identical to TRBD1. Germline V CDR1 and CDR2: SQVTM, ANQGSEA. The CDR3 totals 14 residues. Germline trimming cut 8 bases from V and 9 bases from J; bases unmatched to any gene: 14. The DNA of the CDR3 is TGCAGCCTTTTCGCCCCCGGGACAGGGCGTGAGCAGTTCTTC. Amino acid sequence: CSLFAPGTGREQFF.

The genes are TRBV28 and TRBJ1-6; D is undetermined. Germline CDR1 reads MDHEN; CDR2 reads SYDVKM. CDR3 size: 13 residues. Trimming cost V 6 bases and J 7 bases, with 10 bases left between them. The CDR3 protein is CASRGVRNSPLHF. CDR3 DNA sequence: TGTGCCAGCAGGGGAGTAAGGAATTCACCCCTCCACTTT.

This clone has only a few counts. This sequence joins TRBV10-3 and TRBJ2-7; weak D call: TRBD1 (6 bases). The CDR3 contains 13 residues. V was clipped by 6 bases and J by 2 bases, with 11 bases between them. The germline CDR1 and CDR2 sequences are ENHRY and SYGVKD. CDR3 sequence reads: CAISPGTTYEQYF. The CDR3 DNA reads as TGTGCCATCAGCCCCGGGACAACCTACGAGCAGTACTTC.

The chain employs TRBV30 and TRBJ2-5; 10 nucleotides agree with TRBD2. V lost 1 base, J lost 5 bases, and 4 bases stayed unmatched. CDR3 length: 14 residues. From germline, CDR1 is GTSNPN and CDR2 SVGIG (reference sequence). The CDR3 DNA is TGTGCCTGGAGTGCTAGCGGGGGCCCCGAGACCCAGTACTTC. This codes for CAWSASGGPETQYF.

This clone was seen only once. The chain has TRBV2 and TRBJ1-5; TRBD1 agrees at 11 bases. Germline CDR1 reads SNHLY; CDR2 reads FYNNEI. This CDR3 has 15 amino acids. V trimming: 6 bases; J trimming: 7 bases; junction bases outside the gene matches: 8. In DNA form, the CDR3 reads TGTGCCAGCAGGACCGGGACAGGGGGGGACCAGCCCCAGCATTTT. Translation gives CASRTGTGGDQPQHF.

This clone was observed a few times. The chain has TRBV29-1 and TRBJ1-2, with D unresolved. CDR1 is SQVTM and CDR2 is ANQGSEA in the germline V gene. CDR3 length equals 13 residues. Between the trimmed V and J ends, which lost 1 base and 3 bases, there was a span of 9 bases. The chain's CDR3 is CSVEGVADYGYTF. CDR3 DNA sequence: TGCAGCGTTGAAGGGGTAGCGGACTATGGCTACACCTTC.

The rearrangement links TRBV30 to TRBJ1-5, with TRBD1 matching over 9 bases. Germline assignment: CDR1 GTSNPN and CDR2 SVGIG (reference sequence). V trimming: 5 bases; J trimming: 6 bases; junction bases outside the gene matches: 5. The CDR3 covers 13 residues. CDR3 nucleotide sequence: TGTGCCTGGCAACAGGGGGCTGGTCAGCCCCAGCATTTT. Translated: CAWQQGAGQPQHF.

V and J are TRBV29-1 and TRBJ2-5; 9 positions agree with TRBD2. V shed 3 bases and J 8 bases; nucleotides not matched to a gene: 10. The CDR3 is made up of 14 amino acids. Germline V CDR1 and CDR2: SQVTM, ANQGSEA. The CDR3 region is CSVDLAGGPETQYF. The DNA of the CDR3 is TGCAGCGTTGATTTGGCGGGGGGGCCTGAAACCCAGTACTTC.

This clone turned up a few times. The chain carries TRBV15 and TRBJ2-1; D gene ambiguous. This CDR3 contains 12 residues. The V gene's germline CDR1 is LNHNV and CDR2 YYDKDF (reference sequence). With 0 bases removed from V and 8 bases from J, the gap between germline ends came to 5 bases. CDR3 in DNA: TGTGCCACCAGCAGAGATAAGGATGAGCAGTTCTTC. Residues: CATSRDKDEQFF.

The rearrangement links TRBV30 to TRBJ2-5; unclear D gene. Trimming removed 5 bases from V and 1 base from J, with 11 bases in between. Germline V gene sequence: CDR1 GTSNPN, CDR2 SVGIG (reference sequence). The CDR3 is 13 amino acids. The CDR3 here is CAWGPGSQETQYF. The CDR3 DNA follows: TGTGCCTGGGGGCCGGGCAGCCAAGAGACCCAGTACTTC.

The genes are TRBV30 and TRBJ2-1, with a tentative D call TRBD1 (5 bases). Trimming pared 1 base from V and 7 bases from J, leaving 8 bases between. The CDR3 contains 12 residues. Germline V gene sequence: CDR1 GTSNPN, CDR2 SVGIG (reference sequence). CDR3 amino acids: CAWSDQGNEQFF. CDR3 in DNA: TGTGCCTGGAGTGACCAGGGAAATGAGCAGTTCTTC.

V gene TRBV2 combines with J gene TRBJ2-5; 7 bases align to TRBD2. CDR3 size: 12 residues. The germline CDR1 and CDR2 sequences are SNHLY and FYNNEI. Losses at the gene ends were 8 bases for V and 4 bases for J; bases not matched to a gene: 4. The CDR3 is CASQREVETQYF. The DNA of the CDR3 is TGTGCCAGCCAACGGGAGGTAGAGACCCAGTACTTC.

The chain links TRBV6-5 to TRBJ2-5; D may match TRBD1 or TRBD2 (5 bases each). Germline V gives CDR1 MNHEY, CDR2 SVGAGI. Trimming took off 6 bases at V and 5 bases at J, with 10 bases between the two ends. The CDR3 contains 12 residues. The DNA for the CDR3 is TGTGCCAGCAGCCGGGACGAGGAGACCCAGTACTTC. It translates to CASSRDEETQYF.

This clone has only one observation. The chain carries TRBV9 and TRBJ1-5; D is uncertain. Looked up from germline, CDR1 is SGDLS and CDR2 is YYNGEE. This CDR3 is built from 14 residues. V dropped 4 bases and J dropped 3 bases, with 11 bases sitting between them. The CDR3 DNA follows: TGTGCCAGCAGCCCACAAGGTTTCAATCAGCCCCAGCATTTT. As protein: CASSPQGFNQPQHF.